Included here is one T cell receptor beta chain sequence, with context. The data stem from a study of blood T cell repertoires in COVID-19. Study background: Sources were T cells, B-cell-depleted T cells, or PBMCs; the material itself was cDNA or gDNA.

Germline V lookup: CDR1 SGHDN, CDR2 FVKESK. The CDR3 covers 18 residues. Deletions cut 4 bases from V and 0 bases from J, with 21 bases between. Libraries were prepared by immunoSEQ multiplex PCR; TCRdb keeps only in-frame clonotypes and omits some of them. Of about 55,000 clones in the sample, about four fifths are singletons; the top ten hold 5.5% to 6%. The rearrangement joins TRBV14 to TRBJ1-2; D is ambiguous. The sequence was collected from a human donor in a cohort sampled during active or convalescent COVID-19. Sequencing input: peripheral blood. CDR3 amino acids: CASSPTLRQTRSNYGYTF. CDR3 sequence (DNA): TGTGCCAGCAGCCCGACTTTGCGGCAGACTCGTTCTAACTATGGCTACACCTTC.